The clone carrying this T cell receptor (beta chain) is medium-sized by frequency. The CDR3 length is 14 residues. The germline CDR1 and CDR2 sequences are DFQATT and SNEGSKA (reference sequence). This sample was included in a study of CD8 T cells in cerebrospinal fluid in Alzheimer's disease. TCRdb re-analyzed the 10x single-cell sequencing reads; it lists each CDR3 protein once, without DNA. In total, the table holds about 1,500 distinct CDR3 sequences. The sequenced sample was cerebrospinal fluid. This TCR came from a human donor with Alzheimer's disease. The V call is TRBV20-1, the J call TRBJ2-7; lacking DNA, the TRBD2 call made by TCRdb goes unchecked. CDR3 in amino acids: CSAARLAGAYEQYF.